The clone carrying this T cell receptor beta chain was counted ten times or more. Its antigen is not known. CD8+CD4-CCR7+CD45RA+ sorting gave the naive CD8 T cells. The data are from a study of molecular identifiers for immune sequencing clone quantification. Study-level background: Replicates involved a five-way split of RNA from approximately 20,000 or 98,000 naive CD8 cells, with sequencing of four.

Points from the study as a whole: Whereas naive cells kept under 1% of molecules in clones above 20 RNA copies, such clones held over 97% in effectors. Reports indicate spiked Jurkat TCR RNA from one cell could be found among around 970,000 naive cells.

V was trimmed by 1 base and J by 4 bases, leaving 11 bases between them. The CDR3 length is 15 residues. Germline lookup yields CDR1 MNHEY and CDR2 SVGEGT. TCRdb re-analysed the PCR reads in MiXCR, keeping a single row per CDR3 protein. The repertoire holds 80,000 to 95,000 distinct CDR3 sequences, with around 19% as singletons. The chain uses TRBV6-2 or TRBV6-3 and TRBJ2-1, with D perhaps TRBD1 or TRBD2 (6 bases each). This clonotype originated in a human donor in good health. Some libraries in this study had Jurkat cell RNA spiked in. Source material: naive CD8+ T cells from blood, with Jurkat cell RNA spiked in. Described subset: FACS-sorted CD8+CD4-CCR7+CD45RA+ naive T cells. The CDR3 reads CASSYLKGGYNEQFF. The CDR3 DNA sequence: TGTGCCAGCAGTTACTTGAAGGGGGGTTACAATGAGCAGTTCTTC.